A single T cell receptor (beta chain) is shown here with its context. Its matching antigen is unknown. One base away lies a much larger clone, so this may be a sequencing read error. The data belong to a study of T-cell reconstitution after alpha-beta-depleted transplantation in children. Overall study results and limits: T-cell counts and diversity at one year following transplant were attributed mainly to newly produced T cells. The origin of high day-60 TCRbeta diversity in some patients lay in surviving recipient T cells and thymic progenitors. After transplant, at about two months, alpha-beta T cells were reportedly derived from several hundred expanded graft clones.

V lost 0 bases to trimming and J lost 3 bases; unmatched junction nucleotides: 4. The germline V gene has CDR1 SGDLS and CDR2 YYNGEE. This CDR3 has 17 residues. Unique molecular identifiers were incorporated into the prepared TCRbeta library. One entry per CDR3 protein, called by TCRdb with MiXCR from the PCR reads. Here the sample spans approximately 980,000 distinct CDR3 sequences, about 31% being singletons. The clonotype was recovered from a boy younger than two who had a stem cell transplant for SCID, so the T cells may come from the graft donor. The gene calls are TRBV9 and TRBJ2-1; TRBD2 matches at 12 bases. The sample was PBMCs, mostly from graft donor cells, taken 360 days after TCRalphabeta/CD19-depleted stem cell transplant. In DNA, the CDR3 is TGTGCCAGCAGCGTAGGTGGACTAGCGGGGTTCTACAATGAGCAGTTCTTC. Protein sequence: CASSVGGLAGFYNEQFF.